This note documents a single TCR beta chain sequence. No antigen is known for it. Sequencing was performed with immunoSEQ multiplex PCR; in TCRdb, only in-frame clones are kept and a portion is missing. This table has fewer than 40,000 clones, roughly nine tenths appearing once. Trimming took 5 bases from V and 4 from J; bases not matched to a gene: 6. Germline values: CDR1 SEHNR, CDR2 FQNEAQ (reference sequence). The CDR3 covers 14 residues. This sample stems from a study of neoadjuvant nivolumab and ipilimumab in lung cancer. Whole-study results and caveats: TCR receptors were sequenced in few samples. Pathologic regression was not significantly tied to TCR clonality. Only two of four nivolumab-treated tumors gained richness and clonality by surgery. Resected-tumor TCR richness correlated positively with pretherapy blood richness.

The clonotype comes from an adult with non-small cell lung cancer. The gene calls are TRBV7-9 and TRBJ1-1; 8 bases fit TRBD1. Here the sequenced sample was peripheral blood, taken before neoadjuvant nivolumab, alone or with ipilimumab. The CDR3 coding sequence is TGTGCCAGCAGCAGGCAGGGGGCGACCACTGAAGCTTTCTTT. Its translation is CASSRQGATTEAFF.